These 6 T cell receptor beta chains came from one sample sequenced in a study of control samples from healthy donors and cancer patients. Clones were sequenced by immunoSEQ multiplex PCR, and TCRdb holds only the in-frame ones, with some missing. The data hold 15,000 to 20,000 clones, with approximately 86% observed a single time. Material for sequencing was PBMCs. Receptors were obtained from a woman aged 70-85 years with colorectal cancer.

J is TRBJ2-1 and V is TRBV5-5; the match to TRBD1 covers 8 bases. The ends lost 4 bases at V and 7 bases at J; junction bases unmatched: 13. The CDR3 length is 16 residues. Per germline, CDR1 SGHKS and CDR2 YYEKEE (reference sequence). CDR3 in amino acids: CASSPSRGPGGNEQFF. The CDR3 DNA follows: TGTGCCAGCAGCCCCTCCAGGGGGCCCGGTGGGAATGAGCAGTTCTTC.

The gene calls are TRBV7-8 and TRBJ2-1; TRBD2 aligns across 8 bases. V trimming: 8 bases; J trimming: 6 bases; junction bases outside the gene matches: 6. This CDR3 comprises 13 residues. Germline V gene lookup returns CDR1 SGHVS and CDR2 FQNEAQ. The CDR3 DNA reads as TGTGCCAGCGAGGAGCGGGGGATCAATGAGCAGTTCTTC. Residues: CASEERGINEQFF.

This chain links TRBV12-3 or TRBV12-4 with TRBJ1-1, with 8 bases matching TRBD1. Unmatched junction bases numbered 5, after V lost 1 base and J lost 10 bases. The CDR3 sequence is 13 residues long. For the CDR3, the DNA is TGTGCCAGCAGTTTAGGACAGGGGCAGAGAGCTTTCTTT. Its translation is CASSLGQGQRAFF.

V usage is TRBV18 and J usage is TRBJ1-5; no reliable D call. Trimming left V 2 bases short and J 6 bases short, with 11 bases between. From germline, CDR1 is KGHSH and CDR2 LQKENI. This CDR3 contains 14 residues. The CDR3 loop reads CASSPLGIAQPQHF. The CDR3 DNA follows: TGTGCCAGCTCACCATTAGGGATAGCTCAGCCCCAGCATTTT.

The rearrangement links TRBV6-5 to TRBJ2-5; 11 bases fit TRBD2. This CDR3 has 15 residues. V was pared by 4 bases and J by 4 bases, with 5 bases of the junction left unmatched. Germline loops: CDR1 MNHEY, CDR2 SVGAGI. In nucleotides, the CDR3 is TGTGCCAGCAGTTTAGCGGGGGGGGATCTAGAGACCCAGTACTTC. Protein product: CASSLAGGDLETQYF.

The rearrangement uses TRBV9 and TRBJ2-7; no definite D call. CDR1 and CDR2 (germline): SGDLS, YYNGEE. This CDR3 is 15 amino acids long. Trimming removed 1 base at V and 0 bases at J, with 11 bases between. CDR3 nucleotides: TGTGCCAGCAGCGTATCAGGCGGTAGCTCCTACGAGCAGTACTTC. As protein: CASSVSGGSSYEQYF. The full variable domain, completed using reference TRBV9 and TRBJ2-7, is DSGVTQTPKHLITATGQRVTLRCSPRSGDLSVYWYQQSLDQGLQFLIQYYNGEERAKGNILERFSAQQFPDLHSELNLSSLELGDSALYFCASSVSGGSSYEQYFGPGTRLTVT.